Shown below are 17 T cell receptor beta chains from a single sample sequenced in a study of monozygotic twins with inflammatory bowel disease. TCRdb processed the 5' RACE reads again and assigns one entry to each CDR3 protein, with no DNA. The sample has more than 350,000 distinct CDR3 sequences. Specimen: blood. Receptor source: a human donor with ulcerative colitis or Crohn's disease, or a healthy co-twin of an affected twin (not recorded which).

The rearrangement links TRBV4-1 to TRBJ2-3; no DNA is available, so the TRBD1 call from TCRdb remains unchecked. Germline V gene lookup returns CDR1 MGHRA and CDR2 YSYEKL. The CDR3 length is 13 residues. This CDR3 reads CASSQPGGDTQYF.

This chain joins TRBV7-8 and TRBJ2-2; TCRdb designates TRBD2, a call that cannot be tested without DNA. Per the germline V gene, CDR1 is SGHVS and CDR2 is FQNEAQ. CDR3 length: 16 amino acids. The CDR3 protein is CASSLAIIAGAGELFF.

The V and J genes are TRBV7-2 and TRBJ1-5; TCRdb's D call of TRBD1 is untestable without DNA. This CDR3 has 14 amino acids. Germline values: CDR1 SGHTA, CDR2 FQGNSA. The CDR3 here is CASSSRGLDQPQHF. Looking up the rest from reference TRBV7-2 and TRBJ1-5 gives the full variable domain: GAGVSQSPSNKVTEKGKDVELRCDPISGHTALYWYRQSLGQGLEFLIYFQGNSAPDKSGLPSDRFSAERTGGSVSTLTIQRTQQEDSAVYLCASSSRGLDQPQHFGDGTRLSIL.

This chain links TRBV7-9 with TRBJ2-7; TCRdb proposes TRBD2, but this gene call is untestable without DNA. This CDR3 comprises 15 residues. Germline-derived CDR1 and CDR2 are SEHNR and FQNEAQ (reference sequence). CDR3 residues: CASSILAGGPGEQYF. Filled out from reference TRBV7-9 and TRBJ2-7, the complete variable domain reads DTGVSQNPRHKITKRGQNVTFRCDPISEHNRLYWYRQTLGQGPEFLTYFQNEAQLEKSRLLSDRFSAERPKGSFSTLEIQRTEQGDSAMYLCASSILAGGPGEQYFGPGTRLTVT.

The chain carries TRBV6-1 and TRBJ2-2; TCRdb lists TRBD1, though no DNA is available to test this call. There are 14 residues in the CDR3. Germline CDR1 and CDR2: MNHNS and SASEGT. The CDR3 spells CASRAGPNTGELFF.

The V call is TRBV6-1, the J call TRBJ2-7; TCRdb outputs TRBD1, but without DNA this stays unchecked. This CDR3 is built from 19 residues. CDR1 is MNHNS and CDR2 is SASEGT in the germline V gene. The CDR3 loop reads CASSKRPGQGPVVSYEQYF.

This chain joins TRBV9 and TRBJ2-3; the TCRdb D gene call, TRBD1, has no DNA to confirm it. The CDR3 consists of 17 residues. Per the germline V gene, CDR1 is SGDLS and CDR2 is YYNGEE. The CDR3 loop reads CASSDLIGTGYTDTQYF.

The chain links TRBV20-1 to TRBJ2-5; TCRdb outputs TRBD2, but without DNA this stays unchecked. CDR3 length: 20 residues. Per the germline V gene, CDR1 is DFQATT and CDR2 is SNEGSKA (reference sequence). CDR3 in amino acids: CSARPSWLAGGPTSQETQYF.

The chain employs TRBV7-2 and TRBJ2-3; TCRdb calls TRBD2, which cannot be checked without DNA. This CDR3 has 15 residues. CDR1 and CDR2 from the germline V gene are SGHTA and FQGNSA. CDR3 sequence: CASSSPYTGTVTQYF.

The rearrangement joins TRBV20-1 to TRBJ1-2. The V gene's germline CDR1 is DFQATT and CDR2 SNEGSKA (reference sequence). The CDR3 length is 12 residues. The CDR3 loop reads CSAGKDGYGYTF.

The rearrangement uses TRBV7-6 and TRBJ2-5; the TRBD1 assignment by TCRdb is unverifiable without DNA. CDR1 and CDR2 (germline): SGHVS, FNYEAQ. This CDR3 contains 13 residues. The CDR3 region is CAIRGGPQETQYF.

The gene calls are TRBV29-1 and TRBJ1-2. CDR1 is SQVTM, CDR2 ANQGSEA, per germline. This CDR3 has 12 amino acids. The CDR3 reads CSVVGRDYGYTF. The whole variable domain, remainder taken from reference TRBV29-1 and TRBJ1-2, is SAVISQKPSRDICQRGTSLTIQCQVDSQVTMMFWYRQQPGQSLTLIATANQGSEATYESGFVIDKFPISRPNLTFSTLTVSNMSPEDSSIYLCSVVGRDYGYTFGSGTRLTVV.

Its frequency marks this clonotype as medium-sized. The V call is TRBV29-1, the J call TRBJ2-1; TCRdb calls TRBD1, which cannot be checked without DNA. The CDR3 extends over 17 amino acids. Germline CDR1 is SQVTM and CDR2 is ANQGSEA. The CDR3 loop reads CSVEDPEGEGSYNEQFF.

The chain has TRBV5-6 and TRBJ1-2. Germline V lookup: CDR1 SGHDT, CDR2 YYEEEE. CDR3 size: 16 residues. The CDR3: CASRGGVKGVNYGYTF. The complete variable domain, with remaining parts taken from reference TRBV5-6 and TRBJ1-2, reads DAGVTQSPTHLIKTRGQQVTLRCSPKSGHDTVSWYQQALGQGPQFIFQYYEEEERQRGNFPDRFSGHQFPNYSSELNVNALLLGDSALYLCASRGGVKGVNYGYTFGSGTRLTVV.

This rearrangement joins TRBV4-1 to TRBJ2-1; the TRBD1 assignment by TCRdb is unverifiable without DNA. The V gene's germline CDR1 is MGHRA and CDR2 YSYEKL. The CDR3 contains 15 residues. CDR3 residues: CASTGVTGILNEQFF.

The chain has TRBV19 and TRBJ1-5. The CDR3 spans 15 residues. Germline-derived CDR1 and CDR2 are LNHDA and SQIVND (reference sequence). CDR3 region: CASSILLGGRQPQHF.

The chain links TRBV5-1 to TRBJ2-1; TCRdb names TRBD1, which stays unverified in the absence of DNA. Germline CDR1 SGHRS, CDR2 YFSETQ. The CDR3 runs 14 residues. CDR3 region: CASSTGTVYNEQFF.